The 30 T cell receptor beta chains reported below all come from one sample, sequenced in a study of identical twins (TCRdb year 2016). Library construction relied on 5' RACE. The sample was run on an Illumina HiSeq 2000. Clones were called with MiXCR by TCRdb after fastp trimmed the public reads at Q25, and only in-frame beta chains were retained. Rows with one shared CDR3 protein collapse into an entry with the most common genes and DNA. The sample data list approximately 490,000 distinct CDR3 sequences, and 20% to 25% of these were observed just once. The top ten clones comprise approximately 0.52% of the sample. These sequences were also reported in another study, on yellow fever vaccine responses in identical twins.

Material: CD4+ T cells sorted from blood. Receptors were obtained from a woman aged 18-29 years in good health.

This rearrangement joins TRBV7-9 to TRBJ2-7; 9 positions match TRBD2. V was pared by 5 bases and J by 3 bases, with 8 bases of the junction left unmatched. Germline-derived CDR1 and CDR2 are SEHNR and FQNEAQ (reference sequence). The CDR3 is 15 amino acids. The chain's CDR3 is CASSEGGGAIYEQYF. CDR3 nucleotides: TGTGCCAGCAGCGAAGGCGGGGGGGCCATCTACGAGCAGTACTTC.

This rearrangement joins TRBV10-3 to TRBJ2-2; 9 bases agree with TRBD1. Germline V lookup: CDR1 ENHRY, CDR2 SYGVKD. CDR3 length equals 14 residues. V trimming: 3 bases; J trimming: 10 bases; junction bases outside the gene matches: 6. CDR3 bases: TGTGCCATCAGTGATGGACAGGGGATTGCGGAGCTGTTTTTT. Protein product: CAISDGQGIAELFF.

The DNA for the CDR3 is TGCAGTGCTAGAGCTCGGGACTTTCCTTACAATGAGCAGTTCTTC. This codes for CSARARDFPYNEQFF. The chain couples TRBV20-1 to TRBJ2-1; D perhaps matches TRBD2 (6 bases). Per the germline V gene, CDR1 is DFQATT and CDR2 is SNEGSKA (reference sequence). This CDR3 has 15 residues. Trimming cost V 1 base and J 4 bases, with 14 bases left between them.

This clonotype came up a few times. This rearrangement joins TRBV18 to TRBJ2-3, with a tentative D call TRBD2 (6 bases). This CDR3 has 15 amino acids. The germline V gene has CDR1 KGHSH and CDR2 LQKENI. The V gene lost 1 base and the J gene lost 1 base, with 9 bases spanning the gap. The CDR3 sequence is CASSPRSGGTDTQYF. The CDR3 DNA sequence: TGTGCCAGCTCACCACGTTCGGGGGGCACAGATACGCAGTATTTT.

The genes are TRBV20-1 and TRBJ2-4; 8 bases are a match to TRBD1. Germline CDR1 is DFQATT and CDR2 is SNEGSKA (reference sequence). V was pared by 4 bases and J by 7 bases, with 9 bases of the junction left unmatched. The CDR3 extends over 14 amino acids. The DNA for the CDR3 is TGCAGTGCTACCGCCGGGACAGGAGTGAACATTCAGTACTTC. Translated, it gives CSATAGTGVNIQYF.

This clonotype was observed a handful of times. The chain is built from TRBV5-1 and TRBJ1-1, with 8 bases identical to TRBD1. The ends lost 4 bases at V and 1 base at J; junction bases unmatched: 6. Germline V gives CDR1 SGHRS, CDR2 YFSETQ. The CDR3 sequence is 15 residues long. CDR3 DNA sequence: TGCGCCAGCAGCCTTAAGACAGGGGCGAACACTGAAGCTTTCTTT. It specifies CASSLKTGANTEAFF.

V gene TRBV7-9 combines with J gene TRBJ2-7; tentatively, D is TRBD1 (5 bases). Looked up from germline, CDR1 is SEHNR and CDR2 is FQNEAQ (reference sequence). The CDR3 runs 14 residues. Trimming shortened V by 1 base and J by 6 bases, and 13 bases separated the two germline ends. The CDR3 loop is CASSLEGSSAEQYF. The CDR3 region has the DNA TGTGCCAGCAGCTTAGAGGGGTCAAGCGCCGAGCAGTACTTC.

This chain links TRBV11-3 with TRBJ2-1, with 7 bases that match TRBD2. This CDR3 has 15 amino acids. J gave up 4 bases and V 1 base, and 4 bases lay outside the gene matches. CDR1 is SGHNT, CDR2 YENEEA, per germline. The CDR3 sequence: CASSLGRGNYNEQFF. DNA of the CDR3: TGTGCCAGCAGCTTAGGGCGGGGGAATTACAATGAGCAGTTCTTC.

J is TRBJ1-1 and V is TRBV12-3 or TRBV12-4; D may be TRBD1 (6 bases). This CDR3 has 16 residues. V lost 6 bases and J lost 0, with 17 bases in between. The CDR3 coding sequence is TGTGCCAGCAGCCAAGGACAGACGTTGGTGAACACTGAAGCTTTCTTT. This sequence encodes CASSQGQTLVNTEAFF.

This clonotype was seen only a few times. This chain uses TRBV19 with TRBJ2-7; D perhaps matches TRBD1 (5 bases). Germline lookup yields CDR1 LNHDA and CDR2 SQIVND (reference sequence). Trimming pared 5 bases from V and 2 bases from J, leaving 13 bases between. The CDR3 loop spans 14 amino acids. CDR3 region: CASSPDRPPYEQYF. For the CDR3, the DNA is TGTGCCAGTAGTCCAGACAGACCCCCCTACGAGCAGTACTTC.

The chain employs TRBV6-1 and TRBJ2-5; the D gene could be TRBD1 or TRBD2 (5 bases each). The CDR3 length is 14 residues. CDR1 and CDR2 from the germline V gene are MNHNS and SASEGT. Trimming pared 2 bases from V and 4 bases from J, leaving 11 bases between. The CDR3, as DNA: TGTGCCAGCAGTGAATTGGGGGTGTCAGAGACCCAGTACTTC. Translation: CASSELGVSETQYF.

This clonotype has just a few counts. The rearrangement links TRBV10-3 to TRBJ2-7; TRBD1 matches 8 bases. Germline V gene lookup returns CDR1 ENHRY and CDR2 SYGVKD. Trimming removed 6 bases from V and 2 bases from J; junction bases left unmatched: 6. This CDR3 region has 14 residues. The CDR3 sequence: CAISPGTGPYEQYV. CDR3 DNA: TGTGCCATCAGCCCCGGGACAGGTCCCTACGAGCAGTACGTC.

This sequence joins TRBV28 and TRBJ2-7; 9 bases fit TRBD1. This CDR3 is built from 14 residues. V lost 5 bases and J lost 6; bases outside the gene matches: 8. CDR1 and CDR2 from the germline V gene are MDHEN and SYDVKM. CDR3 loop: CASSPQGARIEQYF. CDR3 coding DNA: TGTGCCAGCAGTCCACAGGGGGCGCGTATCGAGCAGTACTTC. The full variable domain, in which reference TRBV28 and TRBJ2-7 provide the parts outside the CDR3, is DVKVTQSSRYLVKRTGEKVFLECVQDMDHENMFWYRQDPGLGLRLIYFSYDVKMKEKGDIPEGYSVSREKKERFSLILESASTNQTSMYLCASSPQGARIEQYFGPGTRLTVT.

The chain is built from TRBV29-1 and TRBJ2-1; 9 bases match TRBD2. The CDR3 is made up of 13 amino acids. The V segment lost 4 bases and the J segment 7 bases; nucleotides outside the gene matches: 5. Germline CDR1 is SQVTM and CDR2 is ANQGSEA. CDR3 protein: CSVGAGGWNEQFF. Here the CDR3 DNA reads TGCAGCGTTGGGGCGGGAGGGTGGAATGAGCAGTTCTTC.

The V gene is TRBV10-3, the J gene TRBJ2-5; D is ambiguous. Trimming shortened V by 6 bases and J by 5 bases, and 13 bases separated the two germline ends. The CDR3 length is 13 residues. In germline, CDR1 is ENHRY, CDR2 SYGVKD. CDR3 DNA: TGTGCCATCAGCCCCGAGGCCCCCGAGACCCAGTACTTC. Protein product: CAISPEAPETQYF.

This chain links TRBV14 with TRBJ2-1; D unresolved. The CDR3 has 14 residues. Germline CDR1 reads SGHDN; CDR2 reads FVKESK. V lost 5 bases to trimming and J lost 3 bases, with 11 bases between them. CDR3 in amino acids: CASSVKGFYNEQFF. DNA for the CDR3: TGTGCCAGCAGCGTTAAAGGGTTCTACAATGAGCAGTTCTTC.

This clonotype occurred a few times. This chain links TRBV2 with TRBJ1-1; D is undetermined. Germline loops: CDR1 SNHLY, CDR2 FYNNEI. The CDR3 is 15 amino acids. V lost 6 bases and J 0 bases, leaving 14 bases between the germline ends. The CDR3 loop reads CASRRTQNMNTEAFF. CDR3 coding DNA: TGTGCCAGCAGGCGTACACAGAACATGAACACTGAAGCTTTCTTT.

The chain uses TRBV4-1 and TRBJ1-2; possible D gene TRBD1, 6 bases. With 2 bases removed from V and 4 bases from J, the gap between germline ends came to 20 bases. Germline V gene sequence: CDR1 MGHRA, CDR2 YSYEKL. The CDR3 runs to 17 residues. CDR3 in amino acids: CASSQLAQGSSFYGYTF. CDR3 nucleotide sequence: TGCGCCAGCAGCCAACTGGCGCAGGGGTCGTCGTTCTATGGCTACACCTTC.

The J gene is TRBJ2-7, the V gene TRBV20-1, with TRBD1 matching 8 bases. This CDR3 spans 15 amino acids. J gave up 5 bases and V 0 bases, and 9 bases lay outside the gene matches. Looked up from germline, CDR1 is DFQATT and CDR2 is SNEGSKA (reference sequence). The DNA of the CDR3 is TGCAGTGCTAGAGATGTCAGGGGGCGTTGGAACGAGCAGTACGTC. Its translation is CSARDVRGRWNEQYV.

This clonotype came up a few times. The chain uses TRBV12-3 or TRBV12-4 and TRBJ2-7; 11 bases match TRBD2. This CDR3 contains 15 residues. V lost 6 bases, J lost 5 bases, and 9 bases stayed unmatched. In DNA form, the CDR3 reads TGTGCCAGCAGCGTAGTACTAGCGGGAGTCGACGAGCAGTACTTC. Its translation is CASSVVLAGVDEQYF.

This CDR3 is CASSPSILGTGELFF. The CDR3 DNA follows: TGTGCCAGCAGTCCTTCCATTCTGGGTACCGGGGAGCTGTTTTTT. This rearrangement joins TRBV6-1 to TRBJ2-2; D unresolved. The CDR3 covers 15 residues. V gave up 5 bases and J gave up 5 bases, with 15 bases separating them. The germline gives CDR1 MNHNS, CDR2 SASEGT.

Only a few counts were recorded for this clonotype. V and J are TRBV12-3 or TRBV12-4 and TRBJ2-3; D may match TRBD1 or TRBD2 (5 bases each). V was shortened by 2 bases and J by 4 bases, with 10 bases between the two germline ends. The CDR3 runs 14 residues. CDR3 bases: TGTGCCAGCAGTTTATTGAGGGGTTCAGATACGCAGTATTTT. Translation gives CASSLLRGSDTQYF.

The V and J genes are TRBV27 and TRBJ1-5; D uncertain. The CDR3 loop spans 13 amino acids. Germline CDR1 reads MNHEY; CDR2 reads SMNVEV (reference sequence). The V end lost 1 base, the J end lost 3 bases, and 4 bases lay between the germline ends. Here the CDR3 DNA reads TGTGCCAGCAGTTTATGGATCAATCAGCCCCAGCATTTT. This encodes CASSLWINQPQHF.

In this sample, this clonotype turned up a few times. The J gene is TRBJ2-3, the V gene TRBV20-1; 8 nucleotides agree with TRBD2. CDR1 DFQATT and CDR2 SNEGSKA come from the germline V gene (reference sequence). The V gene end was trimmed by 3 bases and the J gene end by 5 bases; junction bases not matched to a gene: 7. This CDR3 spans 14 amino acids. The CDR3 sequence is CSARSGLAGDTQYF. As DNA, the CDR3 is TGCAGTGCTAGGTCCGGCCTAGCGGGAGATACGCAGTATTTT.

This clonotype has a count of ten or more. The rearrangement links TRBV20-1 to TRBJ2-1, with D perhaps TRBD2 (6 bases). Deletions cut 5 bases from V and 6 bases from J, with 14 bases between. Germline assignment: CDR1 DFQATT and CDR2 SNEGSKA (reference sequence). The CDR3 length is 13 residues. In DNA form, the CDR3 reads TGCAGTGCTTCCGGGAGAGGGGTCAATGAGCAGTTCTTC. Translated, it gives CSASGRGVNEQFF.

This clonotype appeared many times. The genes are TRBV5-1 and TRBJ2-7; D is unresolved. This CDR3 region has 12 residues. V lost 4 bases and J 2 bases, leaving 7 bases between the germline ends. Germline V lookup: CDR1 SGHRS, CDR2 YFSETQ. The DNA of the CDR3 is TGCGCCAGCAGCCAAGACACCTACGAGCAGTACTTC. Residues: CASSQDTYEQYF. The variable domain in full, with the rest retrieved from reference TRBV5-1 and TRBJ2-7, is KAGVTQTPRYLIKTRGQQVTLSCSPISGHRSVSWYQQTPGQGLQFLFEYFSETQRNKGNFPGRFSGRQFSNSRSEMNVSTLELGDSALYLCASSQDTYEQYFGPGTRLTVT.

This clonotype was detected only a few times. The chain links TRBV5-1 to TRBJ2-1; TRBD2 aligns across 9 bases. CDR1 is SGHRS, CDR2 YFSETQ, per germline. The V gene end was trimmed by 4 bases and the J gene end by 12 bases; junction bases not matched to a gene: 11. CDR3 size: 14 residues. CDR3 bases: TGCGCCAGCAGCCTGGTGGTTAGCGGGAGTTCGCAGTTCTTC. Its translation is CASSLVVSGSSQFF. The full variable domain, rest sourced from reference TRBV5-1 and TRBJ2-1, is KAGVTQTPRYLIKTRGQQVTLSCSPISGHRSVSWYQQTPGQGLQFLFEYFSETQRNKGNFPGRFSGRQFSNSRSEMNVSTLELGDSALYLCASSLVVSGSSQFFGPGTRLTVL.

The chain links TRBV19 to TRBJ1-1; TRBD1 is a possible D gene (6 bases). The CDR3 has 14 amino acids. V was trimmed by 7 bases and J by 8 bases, leaving 20 bases between them. CDR1 is LNHDA and CDR2 is SQIVND in the germline V gene (reference sequence). CDR3 sequence reads: CASTWGGGISEAFF. In DNA, the CDR3 is TGTGCCAGTACCTGGGGAGGGGGAATCTCGGAAGCTTTCTTT.

This clonotype was picked up a small number of times. V and J are TRBV27 and TRBJ1-6; 9 bases fit TRBD1. The ends lost 6 bases at V and 5 bases at J; junction bases unmatched: 5. The CDR3 has 15 residues. Looked up from germline, CDR1 is MNHEY and CDR2 is SMNVEV (reference sequence). CDR3 DNA sequence: TGTGCCAGCAGGCGTGGGGACAGGGATAATTCACCCCTCCACTTT. Its protein is CASRRGDRDNSPLHF.

This clonotype was picked up a small number of times. The chain is built from TRBV29-1 and TRBJ1-4, with unresolved D. Trimming removed 0 bases from V and 14 bases from J, with 7 bases in between. Per germline, CDR1 SQVTM and CDR2 ANQGSEA. There are 10 residues in the CDR3. The CDR3 DNA follows: TGCAGCGTTGAAGAAGGGCACCTGTTTTTT. Its protein product is CSVEEGHLFF. Using reference TRBV29-1 and TRBJ1-4 for the parts outside the CDR3, the full variable domain is SAVISQKPSRDICQRGTSLTIQCQVDSQVTMMFWYRQQPGQSLTLIATANQGSEATYESGFVIDKFPISRPNLTFSTLTVSNMSPEDSSIYLCSVEEGHLFFGSGTQLSVL.